Listed below are T cell receptor beta chains from one sample, sequenced in a study of STAT5B mutations in CD4+ large granular lymphocyte leukemia. Some clones are missing from TCRdb's copy, which holds only in-frame ones; the method was immunoSEQ multiplex PCR. In the table there are some 29,000 clones, 78% of which are singletons. The sequencing sample was made of CD4+ T cells from blood buffy coats. The source is a human donor in good health. Both conserved end residues are part of each CDR3. The D gene is left open where the match is weak. The listing skips clone size in some rows; elsewhere it reads once, few, many or a size class.

J,size,D,length,V,CDR3,DNA
TRBJ1-1,few,.,13,TRBV5-1,CASSLVTGTEAFF,TGCGCCAGCAGCTTGGTTACAGGGACTGAAGCTTTCTTT
TRBJ1-1,few,.,14,TRBV19,CASSINSRDTEAFF,TGTGCCAGTAGTATCAACTCGCGGGACACTGAAGCTTTCTTT
TRBJ2-7,.,.,15,TRBV5-1,CASSLDLGQSYEQYF,TGCGCCAGCAGCTTGGATCTGGGACAATCCTACGAGCAGTACTTC
TRBJ2-1,few,.,15,TRBV19,CASSIGTTGRNEQFF,TGTGCCAGTAGTATAGGGACTACCGGGCGAAATGAGCAGTTCTTC
TRBJ2-7,.,.,14,TRBV6-6,CASRLGGDSYEQYF,TGTGCCAGCAGACTAGGCGGGGACTCCTACGAGCAGTACTTC
TRBJ2-1,few,.,13,TRBV2,CASRGDTLIEQFF,TGTGCCAGCAGGGGGGACACCCTGATCGAGCAGTTCTTC
TRBJ2-1,once,TRBD2,16,TRBV18,CASSPEAGGLYNEQFF,TGTGCCAGCTCACCAGAAGCGGGAGGACTCTACAATGAGCAGTTCTTC
TRBJ2-5,once,.,15,TRBV28,CASSLSPGRQETQYF,TGTGCCAGCAGTTTATCGCCTGGGAGGCAAGAGACCCAGTACTTC
TRBJ2-1,.,TRBD1,15,TRBV7-2,CASSFDRGVYNEQFF,TGTGCCAGCAGCTTCGACAGGGGAGTGTACAATGAGCAGTTCTTC
TRBJ2-7,few,TRBD1,13,TRBV2,CASSRDSHYEQYF,TGTGCCAGCAGTCGGGACAGTCACTACGAGCAGTACTTC
TRBJ1-1,once,.,13,TRBV9,CASSVGVVTEAFF,TGTGCCAGCAGCGTAGGCGTGGTCACTGAAGCTTTCTTT
TRBJ2-7,.,TRBD2,15,TRBV7-2,CASSSGLAFSYEQYF,TGTGCCAGCAGCTCCGGACTAGCTTTCTCATACGAGCAGTACTTC
TRBJ2-1,.,.,16,TRBV7-9,CASSLAGASQAHEQFF,TGTGCCAGCAGCTTAGCGGGCGCTTCCCAAGCCCATGAGCAGTTCTTC
TRBJ2-2,.,.,13,TRBV7-2,CASSLIQGRELFF,TGTGCCAGCAGCTTAATACAGGGAAGGGAGCTGTTTTTT
TRBJ1-2,few,TRBD1,12,TRBV10-1,CASGTGNYGYTF,TGCGCCAGCGGGACAGGGAACTATGGCTACACCTTC
TRBJ2-7,.,TRBD2,17,TRBV9,CASSDPTRGGPSYEQYF,TGTGCCAGCAGCGACCCGACCCGGGGGGGACCCTCCTACGAGCAGTACTTC
TRBJ2-7,once,TRBD1,14,TRBV12-5,CASGLGGQTNEQYF,TGTGCTAGTGGTTTGGGGGGACAGACGAACGAGCAGTACTTC
TRBJ2-4,.,.,13,TRBV28,CASSPETRNIQYF,TGTGCCAGCAGTCCCGAGACTAGAAACATTCAGTACTTC
TRBJ1-1,.,TRBD1,15,TRBV11-2,CASSFGTGRNTEAFF,TGTGCCAGCAGCTTCGGGACAGGAAGGAACACTGAAGCTTTCTTT
TRBJ2-7,.,.,11,TRBV20-1,CSVANSYEQYF,TGCAGTGTGGCGAACTCCTACGAGCAGTACTTC
TRBJ2-1,.,.,18,TRBV9,CASSVLTGTTGSYNEQFF,TGTGCCAGCAGCGTATTAACCGGGACCACGGGCTCCTACAATGAGCAGTTCTTC
TRBJ2-7,.,TRBD2,14,TRBV18,CASSLSSGSYEQYF,TGTGCCAGCTCACTTTCTAGCGGGAGCTACGAGCAGTACTTC
TRBJ1-4,.,.,16,TRBV11-2,CASSFGFDGKNEKLFF,TGTGCCAGCAGCTTCGGGTTTGACGGGAAGAATGAAAAACTGTTTTTT
TRBJ2-1,.,.,13,TRBV6-6,CASSHVIYNEQFF,TGTGCCAGCAGTCACGTGATATACAATGAGCAGTTCTTC
TRBJ2-7,once,TRBD1,12,TRBV9,CASSTTGNEQYF,TGTGCCAGCAGCACGACAGGGAACGAGCAGTACTTC
TRBJ1-2,.,.,13,TRBV5-8,CASRPPAGYGYTF,TGTGCCAGCAGACCGCCAGCCGGGTATGGCTACACCTTC
TRBJ1-1,.,TRBD1,14,TRBV6-1,CASSEIDRDTEAFF,TGTGCCAGCAGCGAAATAGACAGGGACACTGAAGCTTTCTTT
TRBJ2-1,.,TRBD2,13,TRBV30,CACETSGRYEQFF,TGTGCCTGTGAGACTAGCGGGAGGTATGAGCAGTTCTTC
TRBJ1-2,.,.,11,TRBV25-1,CASSENYGYTF,TGTGCCAGCAGTGAAAACTATGGCTACACCTTC
TRBJ2-3,.,TRBD2,16,TRBV7-9,CASSLGLAGGPDTQYF,TGTGCCAGCAGCTTAGGGCTAGCGGGGGGGCCAGATACGCAGTATTTT
TRBJ2-1,.,.,16,TRBV5-1,CASSLRDLAGYNEQFF,TGCGCCAGCAGCCTCCGGGACTTGGCCGGATACAATGAGCAGTTCTTC
TRBJ2-7,.,TRBD1,16,TRBV6-1,CASSEGGWDRVAEQYF,TGTGCCAGCAGTGAAGGGGGGTGGGACAGGGTAGCCGAGCAGTACTTC
TRBJ2-1,.,TRBD2,17,TRBV4-1,CASSQEGGGRAGNEQFF,TGCGCCAGCAGCCAAGAGGGCGGCGGGAGGGCCGGGAATGAGCAGTTCTTC
TRBJ2-7,.,TRBD2,13,TRBV7-2,CASAGGGLLEQYF,TGTGCCAGCGCGGGGGGTGGACTACTAGAGCAGTACTTC
TRBJ2-3,.,TRBD1,16,TRBV5-1,CASSLPGQGTTDTQYF,TGCGCCAGCAGCTTGCCGGGACAGGGGACCACAGATACGCAGTATTTT
TRBJ2-1,.,.,15,TRBV18,CASSPRQTLPNEQFF,TGTGCCAGCTCACCACGACAGACTCTCCCCAATGAGCAGTTCTTC
TRBJ1-1,.,TRBD1,13,TRBV19,CASSTRQGTEAFF,TGTGCCAGTAGTACCCGACAGGGGACTGAAGCTTTCTTT
TRBJ2-1,.,TRBD2,17,TRBV7-3,CASSLEVWGGSYNEQFF,TGTGCCAGCAGCTTAGAAGTGTGGGGGGGGTCCTACAATGAGCAGTTCTTC
TRBJ2-5,.,.,14,TRBV16,CASSQGWGGETQYF,TGTGCCAGCAGCCAGGGATGGGGAGGAGAGACCCAGTACTTC
TRBJ2-1,.,TRBD2,16,TRBV27,CASSLLGGRGSNEQFF,TGTGCCAGCAGTTTACTTGGCGGGAGGGGCTCGAATGAGCAGTTCTTC
TRBJ2-3,.,.,15,TRBV5-4,CASSSWTAMDGTQYF,TGTGCCAGCAGCTCTTGGACGGCCATGGATGGTACGCAGTATTTT